Reported below is one T cell receptor beta chain. This sample is drawn from a study of spatial heterogeneity in lung cancer. About the research overall: Sequencing of follow-up PBMC samples took place when they were available, at a median of approximately 2 years after resection. Alpha-chain sequences were consistently detected in smaller numbers than beta-chain sequences. Every unique TCR and UMI combination, on average, appeared more than ten times in raw reads.

Time point given: blood at routine non-recurrence follow-up after resection. TCRdb fed the 5' RACE reads into MiXCR, producing one record per CDR3 protein. The data hold roughly 18,000 distinct CDR3 sequences, with 9% to 10% observed a single time. Germline values: CDR1 LGHNA, CDR2 YSLEER. V was trimmed by 0 bases and J by 2 bases, leaving 12 bases between them. The CDR3 totals 16 residues. The source is a male donor with early-stage non-small cell lung cancer. This specimen consisted of PBMCs, obtained at follow-up. The genes are TRBV4-3 and TRBJ2-3; TRBD1 is a possible D gene (5 bases). CDR3 protein: CASSQDPDRTTDTQYF. The CDR3 DNA reads TGCGCCAGCAGCCAAGACCCTGACAGAACCACAGATACGCAGTATTTT.